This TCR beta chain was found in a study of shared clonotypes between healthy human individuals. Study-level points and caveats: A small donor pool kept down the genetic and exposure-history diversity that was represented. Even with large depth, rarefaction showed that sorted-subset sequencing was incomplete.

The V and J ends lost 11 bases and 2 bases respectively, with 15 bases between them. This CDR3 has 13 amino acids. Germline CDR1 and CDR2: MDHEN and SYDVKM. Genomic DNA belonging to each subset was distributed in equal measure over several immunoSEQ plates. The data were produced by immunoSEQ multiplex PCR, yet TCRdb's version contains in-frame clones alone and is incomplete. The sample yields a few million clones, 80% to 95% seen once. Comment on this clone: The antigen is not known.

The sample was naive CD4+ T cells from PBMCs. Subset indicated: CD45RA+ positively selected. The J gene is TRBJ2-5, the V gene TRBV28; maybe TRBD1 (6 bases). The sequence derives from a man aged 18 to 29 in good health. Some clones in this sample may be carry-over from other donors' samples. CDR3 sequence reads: CAAQGMGQETQYF. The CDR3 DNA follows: TGTGCCGCGCAGGGGATGGGTCAAGAGACCCAGTACTTC.